Presented here are 14 T cell receptor beta chains from one specimen sequenced in a study of T cell changes during pregnancy in multiple sclerosis. The assay was immunoSEQ multiplex PCR, and TCRdb's table has in-frame clones only and misses some. The sample has some 85,000 clones, about 94% seen once. The input for sequencing was peripheral blood, taken in the second trimester of pregnancy. The origin of the receptors is a female donor in good health, enrolled as a control in a pregnancy study.

The V call is TRBV11-2, the J call TRBJ2-7; 8 bases match TRBD1. Losses at the gene ends were 5 bases for V and 0 bases for J; bases not matched to a gene: 6. Per the germline V gene, CDR1 is SGHAT and CDR2 is FQNNGV. The CDR3 length is 15 residues. CDR3 loop: CASSPTGVPSYEQYF. CDR3 DNA sequence: TGTGCCAGCAGCCCGACAGGGGTACCCTCCTACGAGCAGTACTTC.

This clone appeared once. The chain joins TRBV5-1 to TRBJ1-1; D is possibly TRBD1 (6 bases). The germline V and J ends were trimmed by 4 bases and 8 bases, with 18 bases remaining between them. Germline loops: CDR1 SGHRS, CDR2 YFSETQ. This CDR3 has 14 residues. The CDR3 loop reads CASSRYRVSPEAFF. The CDR3 bases are TGCGCCAGCAGCCGCTACAGGGTATCCCCAGAAGCTTTCTTT.

The chain joins TRBV7-2 to TRBJ2-1; 8 nucleotides line up with TRBD2. V lost 1 base, J lost 4 bases, and 3 bases stayed unmatched. The germline V gene encodes CDR1 SGHTA and CDR2 FQGNSA. The CDR3 covers 15 residues. For the CDR3, the DNA is TGTGCCAGCAGCTTAGAGCGGGGGAGTTACAATGAGCAGTTCTTC. This codes for CASSLERGSYNEQFF. Filled out from reference TRBV7-2 and TRBJ2-1, the complete variable domain reads GAGVSQSPSNKVTEKGKDVELRCDPISGHTALYWYRQSLGQGLEFLIYFQGNSAPDKSGLPSDRFSAERTGGSVSTLTIQRTQQEDSAVYLCASSLERGSYNEQFFGPGTRLTVL.

The sample holds one count of this clone. This rearrangement joins TRBV5-1 to TRBJ2-7; tentatively, D is TRBD2 (6 bases). This CDR3 comprises 16 residues. V dropped 1 base and J dropped 3 bases, with 17 bases sitting between them. Germline-derived CDR1 and CDR2 are SGHRS and YFSETQ. CDR3 protein: CASSLSEGYRVYEQYF. The CDR3 nucleotides are TGCGCCAGCAGCTTGTCGGAGGGCTACCGCGTCTACGAGCAGTACTTC.

V and J are TRBV10-3 and TRBJ1-1; 8 bases map to TRBD1. The CDR3 consists of 16 residues. Trimming took 2 bases from V and 0 from J; bases not matched to a gene: 5. In germline, CDR1 is ENHRY, CDR2 SYGVKD. This chain's CDR3 is CAISEGTGAMNTEAFF. Here the CDR3 DNA reads TGTGCCATCAGTGAGGGGACAGGAGCCATGAACACTGAAGCTTTCTTT.

CDR3 bases: TGTGCCAGCAGTGAAAGTGGGGGGACGAGGCAGCCCCAGCATTTT. Its translation: CASSESGGTRQPQHF. V usage is TRBV2 and J usage is TRBJ1-5; D perhaps matches TRBD1 (5 bases). Germline assignment: CDR1 SNHLY and CDR2 FYNNEI. This CDR3 has 15 residues. V lost 2 bases and J 7 bases, leaving 15 bases between the germline ends.

V is TRBV11-2 and J is TRBJ1-4; 8 bases line up with TRBD1. V lost 5 bases to trimming and J lost 7 bases; unmatched junction nucleotides: 12. Germline lookup yields CDR1 SGHAT and CDR2 FQNNGV. This CDR3 has 16 amino acids. The CDR3 is CASSPGMDRAGEKLFF. The DNA for the CDR3 is TGTGCCAGCAGCCCGGGGATGGACAGGGCGGGTGAAAAACTGTTTTTT. Full variable domain (rest looked up from reference TRBV11-2 and TRBJ1-4): EAGVAQSPRYKIIEKRQSVAFWCNPISGHATLYWYQQILGQGPKLLIQFQNNGVVDDSQLPKDRFSAERLKGVDSTLKIQPAKLEDSAVYLCASSPGMDRAGEKLFFGSGTQLSVL.

This clone was seen just once. This chain joins TRBV5-8 and TRBJ1-1; TRBD1 matches 10 bases. This CDR3 region has 15 residues. Germline CDR1 SGHTS, CDR2 YDEGEE. V lost 2 bases and J lost 8; bases outside the gene matches: 9. The CDR3 loop is CASSFRQGARSEAFF. The CDR3 nucleotides are TGTGCCAGCAGCTTCAGACAGGGGGCGCGTTCGGAAGCTTTCTTT.

The chain has TRBV7-2 and TRBJ2-3; 14 bases fit TRBD2. Germline V gene lookup returns CDR1 SGHTA and CDR2 FQGNSA. Trimming took 5 bases from V and 5 from J; bases not matched to a gene: 9. CDR3 length equals 17 residues. In nucleotides, the CDR3 is TGTGCCAGCAGCCCCCAGACTAGCGGGGGGGCCAGAGATACGCAGTATTTT. Translation: CASSPQTSGGARDTQYF.

The V and J genes are TRBV18 and TRBJ2-2, with D possibly TRBD1 on 8 matching bases. V lost 3 bases and J 3 bases, leaving 14 bases between the germline ends. Germline V CDR1 and CDR2: KGHSH, LQKENI. This CDR3 region has 16 residues. The CDR3 reads CASSPRTGRDTGELFF. CDR3 bases: TGTGCCAGCTCACCTAGGACAGGGAGGGACACCGGGGAGCTGTTTTTT.

The chain recombines TRBV7-2 with TRBJ1-3; D is uncertain. Germline CDR1 is SGHTA and CDR2 is FQGNSA. V shed 3 bases and J shed 0 bases, with 9 bases lying between them. The CDR3 contains 15 residues. Here the CDR3 reads CASSFSAYSGNTIYF. The CDR3 coding sequence is TGTGCCAGCAGCTTCAGCGCCTACTCTGGAAACACCATATATTTT.

This clone appeared once. The rearrangement links TRBV9 to TRBJ2-2; maybe TRBD2 (7 bases). Germline V gene sequence: CDR1 SGDLS, CDR2 YYNGEE. Between the trimmed V and J ends, which lost 0 bases and 5 bases, there was a span of 14 bases. The CDR3 consists of 16 residues. The CDR3 reads CASSVGQGGGTGELFF. In DNA form, the CDR3 reads TGTGCCAGCAGCGTAGGGCAGGGAGGGGGGACCGGGGAGCTGTTTTTT.

The V gene is TRBV19, the J gene TRBJ2-7; D unresolved. The CDR3 covers 13 residues. The germline V and J ends were trimmed by 3 bases and 1 base, with 7 bases remaining between them. Germline CDR1 is LNHDA and CDR2 is SQIVND (reference sequence). The CDR3, as DNA: TGTGCCAGTAGTATCCTAGTATCCTACGAGCAGTACTTC. Protein product: CASSILVSYEQYF.

The rearrangement joins TRBV7-3 to TRBJ2-1, with 14 bases that match TRBD2. Germline V gene sequence: CDR1 SGHTA, CDR2 FQGTGA. CDR3 length: 16 residues. The junction had 9 bases not matched to a gene; V was cut back by 5 bases and J by 9 bases. The CDR3 spells CASSTWTSGGSGEQFF. CDR3 DNA: TGTGCCAGCAGCACCTGGACTAGCGGGGGGTCAGGTGAGCAGTTCTTC.